One and the same sample provided the 19 T cell receptor beta chains below, sequenced in a study of blood T cell repertoires in COVID-19. Assay used: immunoSEQ multiplex PCR; TCRdb lists only in-frame clones, some missing. The sample has 90,000 to 150,000 clones; roughly four fifths are singletons. Sequencing was done on a sample of peripheral blood. Receptors originate from a human donor in a cohort sampled during active COVID-19.

This clone has just one count. The chain carries TRBV7-6 and TRBJ1-2; D remains ambiguous. The CDR3 has 12 residues. CDR1 is SGHVS and CDR2 is FNYEAQ in the germline V gene. V shed 4 bases and J shed 5 bases, with 8 bases lying between them. The CDR3 DNA reads as TGTGCCAGCAGCTCGACTTCATATGGCTACACCTTC. Amino acid sequence: CASSSTSYGYTF.

V usage is TRBV18 and J usage is TRBJ1-5; 11 positions match TRBD1. In germline, CDR1 is KGHSH, CDR2 LQKENI. V trimming: 3 bases; J trimming: 2 bases; junction bases outside the gene matches: 6. The CDR3 contains 17 residues. The CDR3 bases are TGTGCCAGCTCACCGTCGGACAGGGGGCATGGCAATCAGCCCCAGCATTTT. This gives the protein CASSPSDRGHGNQPQHF.

In this sample, this clone turned up once. The chain has TRBV2 and TRBJ2-7; 8 bases agree with TRBD1. The V segment lost 4 bases and the J segment 4 bases; nucleotides outside the gene matches: 9. Germline V gene lookup returns CDR1 SNHLY and CDR2 FYNNEI. There are 15 residues in the CDR3. The DNA for the CDR3 is TGTGCCAGCAGTGGGGACAGGACCCCGTTTTACGAGCAGTACTTC. The encoded protein is CASSGDRTPFYEQYF. Combining the CDR3 with reference TRBV2 and TRBJ2-7 gives the whole variable domain EPEVTQTPSHQVTQMGQEVILRCVPISNHLYFYWYRQILGQKVEFLVSFYNNEISEKSEIFDDQFSVERPDGSNFTLKIRSTKLEDSAMYFCASSGDRTPFYEQYFGPGTRLTVT.

This clone occurred once. This rearrangement joins TRBV7-9 to TRBJ2-1, with 9 bases that match TRBD2. CDR1 is SEHNR and CDR2 is FQNEAQ in the germline V gene (reference sequence). The CDR3 sequence is 17 residues long. Losses at the gene ends were 5 bases for V and 6 bases for J; bases not matched to a gene: 14. The CDR3 spells CASSPGQPGLAFNEQFF. The CDR3 nucleotides are TGTGCCAGCAGCCCGGGACAGCCGGGACTAGCTTTCAATGAGCAGTTCTTC.

The chain combines TRBV4-2 with TRBJ2-1, with 10 bases that match TRBD1. The CDR3 runs 15 residues. Germline V gene lookup returns CDR1 LGHNA and CDR2 YNFKEQ. Unmatched junction bases numbered 10, after V lost 5 bases and J lost 9 bases. CDR3 protein: CASSATRDRGIEQFF. The CDR3 DNA sequence: TGTGCCAGCAGCGCTACCCGGGACAGGGGTATTGAGCAGTTCTTC.

V and J are TRBV18 and TRBJ1-5; TRBD1 aligns across 8 bases. Germline CDR1 reads KGHSH; CDR2 reads LQKENI. With V trimmed by 6 bases and J by 9 bases, 16 bases remained unmatched. This CDR3 is 16 amino acids long. The CDR3, as DNA: TGTGCCAGCTCTCAAGAAGAGACAGGGGTGGAACCGCCCCAGCATTTT. This gives the protein CASSQEETGVEPPQHF.

The rearrangement joins TRBV19 to TRBJ2-1; TRBD2 agrees at 7 bases. V shed 5 bases and J 5 bases; nucleotides not matched to a gene: 6. The CDR3 covers 14 residues. Germline-derived CDR1 and CDR2 are LNHDA and SQIVND (reference sequence). CDR3 region: CASSFGEGNNEQFF. CDR3 coding DNA: TGTGCCAGTAGTTTCGGGGAGGGTAACAATGAGCAGTTCTTC.

The chain is built from TRBV5-4 and TRBJ2-7; 8 nucleotides match TRBD1. The V and J ends lost 4 bases and 6 bases, in that order; junction bases with no gene match: 9. In germline, CDR1 is SGHNT, CDR2 YYREEE (reference sequence). The CDR3 runs to 14 residues. As DNA, the CDR3 is TGTGCCAGCAGCGCTAACAGGGGGGCGGGCGAGCAGTACTTC. Amino acids: CASSANRGAGEQYF.

This clone was recorded a few times. This chain links TRBV6-1 with TRBJ1-1, with no clear D. Germline lookup yields CDR1 MNHNS and CDR2 SASEGT. Trimming pared 2 bases from V and 6 bases from J, leaving 4 bases between. This CDR3 spans 11 amino acids. The CDR3 here is CASSEYSEAFF. The CDR3 region has the DNA TGTGCCAGCAGTGAATACTCTGAAGCTTTCTTT.

The table lists this clone with a count of one. The chain has TRBV18 and TRBJ1-5; TRBD1 aligns across 9 bases. The CDR3 contains 18 residues. Germline CDR1 and CDR2: KGHSH and LQKENI. The V segment lost 3 bases and the J segment 0 bases; nucleotides outside the gene matches: 9. CDR3 sequence (DNA): TGTGCCAGCTCACCTTCCGGGACAGGGATATATAGCAATCAGCCCCAGCATTTT. It translates to CASSPSGTGIYSNQPQHF.

This chain joins TRBV5-1 and TRBJ2-7; TRBD1 matches 8 bases. There are 14 residues in the CDR3. J gave up 3 bases and V 7 bases, and 9 bases lay outside the gene matches. Germline V lookup: CDR1 SGHRS, CDR2 YFSETQ. CDR3 in DNA: TGCGCCAGCTCTACCGGGACAGGCGGCTACGAGCAGTACTTC. Translation: CASSTGTGGYEQYF.

V usage is TRBV7-9 and J usage is TRBJ1-3, with TRBD1 matching 7 bases. Germline V gives CDR1 SEHNR, CDR2 FQNEAQ (reference sequence). Trimming removed 5 bases from V and 11 bases from J; junction bases left unmatched: 12. The CDR3 extends over 14 amino acids. The CDR3 DNA sequence: TGTGCCAGCAGCCCCCCGGACAGGCCGTTCGCCATATATTTT. Its translation is CASSPPDRPFAIYF.

V usage is TRBV19 and J usage is TRBJ1-1; no clear D. The CDR3 has 14 amino acids. Trimming stripped 8 bases from V and 0 bases from J, with 13 bases between. Germline V lookup: CDR1 LNHDA, CDR2 SQIVND (reference sequence). In nucleotides, the CDR3 is TGTGCCAGTGGGAAGGGAGGTTTGAACACTGAAGCTTTCTTT. It yields the protein CASGKGGLNTEAFF.

The rearrangement links TRBV28 to TRBJ1-5, with TRBD1 matching 9 bases. The CDR3 has 16 amino acids. The ends lost 6 bases at V and 1 base at J; junction bases unmatched: 7. Germline-derived CDR1 and CDR2 are MDHEN and SYDVKM. Written as DNA, the CDR3 is TGTGCCAGCAGACAACAGGGGGCGGGAAGCAATCAGCCCCAGCATTTT. This encodes CASRQQGAGSNQPQHF.

In DNA form, the CDR3 reads TGTGCCACCTCTTGGAGGCGAGGTGAAAAACTGTTTTTT. Translating gives CATSWRRGEKLFF. The genes are TRBV15 and TRBJ1-4; D gene uncertain. Between the trimmed V and J ends, which lost 8 bases and 7 bases, there was a span of 14 bases. The CDR3 is 13 amino acids. Germline V gene sequence: CDR1 LNHNV, CDR2 YYDKDF (reference sequence).

This clone was seen a handful of times. The gene calls are TRBV6-6 and TRBJ1-2; 11 bases agree with TRBD1. In germline, CDR1 is MNHNY, CDR2 SVGAGI (reference sequence). J lost 8 bases, V lost 7 bases, and 12 bases had no gene match. CDR3 length: 15 residues. The CDR3, as DNA: TGTGCCAGCACCCTCGAGGACAGGGGGCGCGAAGGCTACACCTTC. Amino acids: CASTLEDRGREGYTF.

The genes are TRBV20-1 and TRBJ2-3, with a weak D call TRBD2 (5 bases). This CDR3 region has 14 residues. CDR1 is DFQATT, CDR2 SNEGSKA, per germline (reference sequence). Trimming took 3 bases from V and 3 from J, leaving 13 bases between them. The CDR3 protein is CSASAPGTTDTQYF. The CDR3 DNA follows: TGCAGTGCTAGTGCGCCGGGAACGACAGATACGCAGTATTTT.

The chain uses TRBV6-1 and TRBJ1-6; unclear D gene. CDR1 is MNHNS and CDR2 is SASEGT in the germline V gene. The CDR3 loop spans 13 amino acids. V dropped 3 bases and J dropped 6 bases, with 6 bases sitting between them. The CDR3 spells CASSEVANSPLHF. The CDR3 nucleotides read TGTGCCAGCAGTGAGGTGGCTAATTCACCCCTCCACTTT.

J is TRBJ1-2 and V is TRBV3-1 (or the pseudogene TRBV3-2), with 8 nucleotides matching TRBD1. The CDR3 consists of 13 residues. V lost 3 bases to trimming and J lost 4 bases; unmatched junction nucleotides: 1. The germline V gene encodes CDR1 LGHDT and CDR2 YNNKEL (reference sequence). This CDR3 is CASSQQGAYGYTF. The CDR3 DNA is TGTGCCAGCAGCCAGCAGGGGGCCTATGGCTACACCTTC.